This T cell receptor (beta chain) was sequenced during a study of blood T cell repertoires in COVID-19 (TCRdb year 2020). At the level of the whole study: Samples covering the acute and convalescent phases of COVID-19 were provided by collaborators in the United States, Italy and Spain. HLA class I and class II types, where available, came from metadata supplied by the sample provider rather than from assay-based typing. The samples were drawn from the first 160 participants of the ongoing ImmuneRACE study and from roughly 1,300 subjects provided by 6 global collaborators. The repertoires were released in a freely available public database intended as a resource for research on the immune response to SARS-CoV-2. Nearly every sample came with metadata listing a de-identified subject ID, COVID-19 status, age in years and sex. The prospective study material was composed of cDNA or gDNA derived from T cells, B-cell-depleted T cells, or PBMCs. Deeply sampled blood TCRbeta repertoires from subjects exposed to, actively infected with, or recovered from COVID-19 were included in the dataset.

This clone was detected only once. The antigen this receptor binds is unknown. No base qualities exist here, and no much larger clone lies one base off it. The immunoSEQ Assay, a bias-controlled multiplex PCR, was used to amplify TCRbeta CDR3 regions from genomic DNA. The published analysis was carried out like this. Within the assay, amplification of reference gene primers was used to estimate how many nucleated cells each sample contained. To quantify the absolute abundance of each unique TCRbeta CDR3 rearrangement, sequence reads were collapsed and filtered. For each sample, productive Simpson clonality was calculated by taking the square root of Simpson's diversity index across productive rearrangements. This is the immuneACCESS table as TCRdb keeps it, with only in-frame sequences that have V and J called. A part of the clones is gone; compared with another copy, unresolved V genes explain less than half, and the rest is unexplained. Clonal size and the V and J genes are those of that table, whereas D and trimming came from the DNA. The sample has 300,000 to 350,000 clones on record, 90% of them singletons. Around 1% of the sample goes to the ten largest clones.

V lost 8 bases and J lost 3 bases; the stretch between them is 14 bases long. Per the germline V gene (reference sequence), LGHDT is the CDR1 and YNNKEL is the CDR2. The CDR3 spans 14 residues, from the cysteine through the phenylalanine. The sequence is cut down to CDR3 DNA, 42 bases in frame from base 1. One collaborating source in Seattle enrolled patients while the patients were actively infected and followed the patients over time throughout the course of disease. Whole blood was collected in K2EDTA tubes by collaborating institutions according to the institutions' own protocols. For TCRbeta analysis, collaborators shipped samples as frozen whole blood, isolated PBMCs, or DNA extracted from either of those sample types. General study outcomes and caveats: The amount of clinical and demographic metadata varied by source and participant and was provided uncurated.

The sequence was obtained from a woman aged 35 to 49 with COVID-19, enrolled during active disease. The chain couples TRBV3-1 (or the pseudogene TRBV3-2) to TRBJ1-5; the best D guess is TRBD1, with 5 bases matching. The sample consisted of peripheral blood. This receptor carries the CDR3 CASGPRQFNQPQHF. The DNA sequence reads TGTGCCAGCGGGCCTCGACAGTTCAATCAGCCCCAGCATTTT.